This T cell receptor (beta chain) was captured in a study of radiation and T cells in renal cell carcinoma. Study findings and constraints: Top tumor clonotypes rose in blood 2 weeks post-radiation, then contracted.

For this clone: Its antigen is unidentified.

V was shortened by 4 bases and J by 3 bases, with 18 bases between the two germline ends. Per germline, CDR1 SGHRS and CDR2 YFSETQ. The CDR3 has 16 amino acids. The protocol was immunoSEQ multiplex PCR, while the TCRdb copy is restricted to in-frame clones and leaves out a portion. In the table there are 130,000 or so clones, 88% of which are singletons. Time point denoted: baseline pretreatment blood. The treatment denotes: 15 Gy SBRT to primary tumor, nephrectomy 4 weeks later. The specimen comprised blood, sampled from a patient whose treatment included radiotherapy and nephrectomy. This chain uses TRBV5-1 with TRBJ2-3, with TRBD1 as a possible D gene (5 bases). The sequence came from a woman between 45 and 65 years old with renal cell carcinoma. CDR3 in DNA: TGCGCCAGCAGCCTTCAGGGTGTAGGGATGACAGATACGCAGTATTTT. Its translation: CASSLQGVGMTDTQYF. The full variable domain, completed using reference TRBV5-1 and TRBJ2-3, is KAGVTQTPRYLIKTRGQQVTLSCSPISGHRSVSWYQQTPGQGLQFLFEYFSETQRNKGNFPGRFSGRQFSNSRSEMNVSTLELGDSALYLCASSLQGVGMTDTQYFGPGTRLTVL.